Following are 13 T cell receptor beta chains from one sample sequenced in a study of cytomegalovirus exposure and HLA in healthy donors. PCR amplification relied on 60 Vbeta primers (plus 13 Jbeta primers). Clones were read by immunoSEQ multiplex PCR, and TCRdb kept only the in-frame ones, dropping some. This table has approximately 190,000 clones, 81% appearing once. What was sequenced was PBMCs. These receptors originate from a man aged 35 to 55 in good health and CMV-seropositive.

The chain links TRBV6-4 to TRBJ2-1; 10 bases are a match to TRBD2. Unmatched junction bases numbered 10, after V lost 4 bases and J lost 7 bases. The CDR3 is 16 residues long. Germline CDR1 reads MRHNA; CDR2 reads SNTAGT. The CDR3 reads CASSALPSGGINEQFF. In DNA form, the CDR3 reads TGTGCCAGCAGTGCCTTACCTAGCGGGGGAATAAATGAGCAGTTCTTC.

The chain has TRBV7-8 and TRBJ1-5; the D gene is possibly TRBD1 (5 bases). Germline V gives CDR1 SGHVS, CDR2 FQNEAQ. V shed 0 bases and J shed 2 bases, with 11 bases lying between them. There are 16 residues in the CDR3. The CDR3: CASSLARGIGNQPQHF. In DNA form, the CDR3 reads TGTGCCAGCAGCTTAGCAAGGGGTATTGGCAATCAGCCCCAGCATTTT. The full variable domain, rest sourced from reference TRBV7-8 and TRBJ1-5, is GAGVSQSPRYKVAKRGQDVALRCDPISGHVSLFWYQQALGQGPEFLTYFQNEAQLDKSGLPSDRFFAERPEGSVSTLKIQRTQQEDSAVYLCASSLARGIGNQPQHFGDGTRLSIL.

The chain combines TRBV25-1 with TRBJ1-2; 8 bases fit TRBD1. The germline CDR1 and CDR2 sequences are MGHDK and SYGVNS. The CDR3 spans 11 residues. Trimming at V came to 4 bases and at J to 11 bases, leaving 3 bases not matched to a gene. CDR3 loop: CASSGTGRYTF. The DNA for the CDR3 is TGTGCCAGCAGTGGGACAGGGAGGTACACCTTC.

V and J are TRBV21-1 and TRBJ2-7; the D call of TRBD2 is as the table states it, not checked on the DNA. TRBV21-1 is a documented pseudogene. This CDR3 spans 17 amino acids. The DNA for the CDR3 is TGTGCCAGCAGGGGGACAGCAGGCGGGAGGGTAGGGGACGAGCAGTACTTC. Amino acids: CASRGTAGGRVGDEQYF.

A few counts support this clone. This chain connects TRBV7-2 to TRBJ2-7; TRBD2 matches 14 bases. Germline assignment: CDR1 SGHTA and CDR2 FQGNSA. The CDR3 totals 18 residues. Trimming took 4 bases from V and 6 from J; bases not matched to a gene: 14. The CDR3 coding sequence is TGTGCCAGCAGCTACACAGGACTAGCGGGAGGACGGGCTCTCGAGCAGTACTTC. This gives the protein CASSYTGLAGGRALEQYF. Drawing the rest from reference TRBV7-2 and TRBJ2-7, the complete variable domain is GAGVSQSPSNKVTEKGKDVELRCDPISGHTALYWYRQSLGQGLEFLIYFQGNSAPDKSGLPSDRFSAERTGGSVSTLTIQRTQQEDSAVYLCASSYTGLAGGRALEQYFGPGTRLTVT.

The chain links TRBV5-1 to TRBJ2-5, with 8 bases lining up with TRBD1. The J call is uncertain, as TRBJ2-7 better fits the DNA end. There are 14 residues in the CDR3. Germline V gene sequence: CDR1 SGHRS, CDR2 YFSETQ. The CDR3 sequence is CASSPGQAAYEQYF. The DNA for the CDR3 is TGCGCCAGCAGCCCGGGACAGGCGGCCTACGAGCAGTACTTC.

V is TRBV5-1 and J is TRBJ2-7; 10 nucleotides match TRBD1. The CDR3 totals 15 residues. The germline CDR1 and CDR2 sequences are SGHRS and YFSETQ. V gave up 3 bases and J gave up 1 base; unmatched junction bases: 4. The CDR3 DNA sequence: TGCGCCAGCAGCTGGGGACAGGGGACTTCCTACGAGCAGTACTTC. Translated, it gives CASSWGQGTSYEQYF.

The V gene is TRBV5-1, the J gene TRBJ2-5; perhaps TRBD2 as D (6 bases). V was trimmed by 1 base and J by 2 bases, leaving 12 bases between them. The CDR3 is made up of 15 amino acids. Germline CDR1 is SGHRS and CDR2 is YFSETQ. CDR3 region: CASSLPLASQETQYF. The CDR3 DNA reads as TGCGCCAGCAGCTTGCCCCTAGCGTCGCAAGAGACCCAGTACTTC.

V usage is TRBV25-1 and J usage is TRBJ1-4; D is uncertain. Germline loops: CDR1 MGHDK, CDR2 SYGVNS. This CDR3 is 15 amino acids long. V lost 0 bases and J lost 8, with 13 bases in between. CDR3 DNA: TGTGCCAGCAGTGAATATGGAGGGCTCGAGGAAAAACTGTTTTTT. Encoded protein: CASSEYGGLEEKLFF.

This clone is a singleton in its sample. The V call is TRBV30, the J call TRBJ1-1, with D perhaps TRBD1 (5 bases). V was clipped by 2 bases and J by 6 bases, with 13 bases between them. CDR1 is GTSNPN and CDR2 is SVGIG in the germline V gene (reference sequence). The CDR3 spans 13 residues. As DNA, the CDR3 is TGTGCCTGGAGTCTTAGGGGTAGGGCTGAAGCTTTCTTT. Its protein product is CAWSLRGRAEAFF.

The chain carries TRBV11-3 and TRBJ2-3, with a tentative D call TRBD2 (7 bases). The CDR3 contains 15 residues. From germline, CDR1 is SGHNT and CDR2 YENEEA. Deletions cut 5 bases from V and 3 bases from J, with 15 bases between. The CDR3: CASSPRGAGTDTQYF. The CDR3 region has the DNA TGTGCCAGCAGCCCCCGGGGGGCTGGGACAGATACGCAGTATTTT. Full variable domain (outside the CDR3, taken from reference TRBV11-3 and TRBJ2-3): EAGVVQSPRYKIIEKKQPVAFWCNPISGHNTLYWYLQNLGQGPELLIRYENEEAVDDSQLPKDRFSAERLKGVDSTLKIQPAELGDSAVYLCASSPRGAGTDTQYFGPGTRLTVL.

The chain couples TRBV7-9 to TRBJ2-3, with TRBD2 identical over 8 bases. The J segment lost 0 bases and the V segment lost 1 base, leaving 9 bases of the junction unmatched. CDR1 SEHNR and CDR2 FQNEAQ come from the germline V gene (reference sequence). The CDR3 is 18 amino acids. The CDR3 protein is CASSLGVGSGVSTDTQYF. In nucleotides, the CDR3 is TGTGCCAGCAGCTTAGGGGTTGGTAGCGGGGTAAGCACAGATACGCAGTATTTT.

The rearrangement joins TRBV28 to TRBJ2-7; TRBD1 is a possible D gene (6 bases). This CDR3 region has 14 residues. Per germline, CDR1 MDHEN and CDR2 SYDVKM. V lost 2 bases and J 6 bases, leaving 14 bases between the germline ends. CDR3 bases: TGTGCCAGCAGTTTAGGGGGACATAGGCCCGAGCAGTACTTC. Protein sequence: CASSLGGHRPEQYF.